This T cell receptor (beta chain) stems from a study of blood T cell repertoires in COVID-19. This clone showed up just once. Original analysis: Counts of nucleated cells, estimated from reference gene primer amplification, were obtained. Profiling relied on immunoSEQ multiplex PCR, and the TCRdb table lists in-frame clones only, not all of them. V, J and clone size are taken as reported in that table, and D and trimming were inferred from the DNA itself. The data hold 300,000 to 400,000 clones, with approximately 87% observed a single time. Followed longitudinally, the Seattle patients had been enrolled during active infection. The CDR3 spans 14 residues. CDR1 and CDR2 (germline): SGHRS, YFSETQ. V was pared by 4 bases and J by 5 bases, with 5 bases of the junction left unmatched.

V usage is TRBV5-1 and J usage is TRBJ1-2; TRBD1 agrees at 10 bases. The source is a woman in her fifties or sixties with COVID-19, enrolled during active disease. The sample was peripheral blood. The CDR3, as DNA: TGCGCCAGCAGCACCCGACAGGGGGCGTATGGCTACACCTTC. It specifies CASSTRQGAYGYTF.